The 32 T cell receptor beta chains listed next were all sequenced from one sample in a study of identical twins. MiXCR, applied by TCRdb to the 5' RACE reads, yields one record per CDR3 protein. The table has around 530,000 distinct CDR3 sequences, roughly 15% seen once; the top ten hold roughly 0.44%. The same sample was also studied in work on yellow fever vaccine responses in identical twins.

The sequenced sample was CD4+ T cells sorted from blood. Every receptor here comes from a woman aged 18-29 years in good health.

DNA for the CDR3: TGCGCCAGCAGCCAACCGGGACTAGCGGGTATCCAAGAGACCCAGTACTTC. Translating gives CASSQPGLAGIQETQYF. This chain joins TRBV5-1 and TRBJ2-5; 12 bases agree with TRBD2. The CDR3 consists of 17 residues. Trimming removed 4 bases from V and 1 base from J; junction bases left unmatched: 8. Looked up from germline, CDR1 is SGHRS and CDR2 is YFSETQ. The full variable domain, rest sourced from reference TRBV5-1 and TRBJ2-5, is KAGVTQTPRYLIKTRGQQVTLSCSPISGHRSVSWYQQTPGQGLQFLFEYFSETQRNKGNFPGRFSGRQFSNSRSEMNVSTLELGDSALYLCASSQPGLAGIQETQYFGPGTRLLVL.

The rearrangement uses TRBV20-1 and TRBJ1-1, with D possibly TRBD1 on 5 matching bases. From germline, CDR1 is DFQATT and CDR2 SNEGSKA (reference sequence). CDR3 length equals 11 residues. The germline V and J ends were trimmed by 3 bases and 6 bases, with 8 bases remaining between them. DNA for the CDR3: TGCAGTGCTAGTAGACAGCCTGAAGCTTTCTTT. Its protein product is CSASRQPEAFF.

The J gene is TRBJ1-5, the V gene TRBV12-3 or TRBV12-4; D call uncertain. Trimming took 3 bases from V and 7 from J, leaving 10 bases between them. The CDR3 spans 13 residues. The CDR3 spells CASSLERRQPQHF. In DNA, the CDR3 is TGTGCCAGCAGTTTGGAACGGAGGCAGCCCCAGCATTTT.

The chain has TRBV7-9 and TRBJ1-2; D is ambiguous. V was pared by 1 base and J by 8 bases, with 14 bases between. The CDR3 length is 14 residues. Germline V lookup: CDR1 SEHNR, CDR2 FQNEAQ (reference sequence). The CDR3 reads CASSLGEDPGGYTF. The CDR3 DNA reads TGTGCCAGCAGCTTAGGGGAGGACCCGGGGGGCTACACCTTC.

The chain couples TRBV20-1 to TRBJ2-4; tentatively, D is TRBD2 (5 bases). In germline, CDR1 is DFQATT, CDR2 SNEGSKA (reference sequence). The CDR3 spans 15 residues. The V gene lost 2 bases and the J gene lost 0 bases, with 11 bases spanning the gap. DNA of the CDR3: TGCAGTGCTAGATTGCCAGGACTAGCCAAAAACATTCAGTACTTC. Translated: CSARLPGLAKNIQYF.

This clonotype showed up just a few times. The chain employs TRBV7-9 and TRBJ1-1; the D gene is possibly TRBD1 (5 bases). The V end was cut by 5 bases, the J end by 0 bases, with 13 bases between. Germline values: CDR1 SEHNR, CDR2 FQNEAQ (reference sequence). The CDR3 runs to 15 residues. CDR3 sequence (DNA): TGTGCCAGCAGCCCCAGTCGGGGCATGAACACTGAAGCTTTCTTT. Residues: CASSPSRGMNTEAFF.

At least ten counts were recorded for this clonotype. This chain joins TRBV15 and TRBJ2-1, with 9 nucleotides matching TRBD2. Germline V gene sequence: CDR1 LNHNV, CDR2 YYDKDF (reference sequence). This CDR3 contains 15 residues. The trim removed 2 bases at V and 3 bases at J, leaving 2 bases unmatched. For the CDR3, the DNA is TGTGCCACCAGCAGAAGACTAGCGGACTACAATGAGCAGTTCTTC. Encoded protein: CATSRRLADYNEQFF.

The V call is TRBV3-1, the J call TRBJ2-2; 8 bases fit TRBD1. V shed 0 bases and J 3 bases; nucleotides not matched to a gene: 6. The CDR3 length is 17 residues. From germline, CDR1 is LGHDT and CDR2 YNNKEL (reference sequence). The CDR3: CASSQDLDRGHTGELFF. The CDR3, as DNA: TGTGCCAGCAGCCAAGACCTTGACAGGGGTCACACCGGGGAGCTGTTTTTT.

The chain links TRBV7-9 to TRBJ2-7, with no clear D. The CDR3 consists of 13 residues. The V gene's germline CDR1 is SEHNR and CDR2 FQNEAQ (reference sequence). V was trimmed by 7 bases and J by 2 bases, leaving 12 bases between them. CDR3 amino acids: CASIRVPPYEQYV. The CDR3 DNA reads TGTGCCAGCATTCGGGTCCCACCCTACGAGCAGTACGTC.

V and J are TRBV7-9 and TRBJ1-6; D gene ambiguous. The germline CDR1 and CDR2 sequences are SEHNR and FQNEAQ (reference sequence). Trimming cost V 5 bases and J 10 bases, with 12 bases left between them. The CDR3 covers 13 residues. Written as DNA, the CDR3 is TGTGCCAGCAGCCCCCTGGGAGAGTCACCCCTCCACTTT. Protein product: CASSPLGESPLHF.

CDR3 residues: CASSVGLAGTYEQYF. CDR3 sequence (DNA): TGTGCCAGCAGCGTAGGACTAGCGGGAACCTACGAGCAGTACTTC. The rearrangement joins TRBV9 to TRBJ2-7; 11 nucleotides agree with TRBD2. Germline V gene data show CDR1 as SGDLS and CDR2 as YYNGEE. The CDR3 length is 15 residues. V dropped 0 bases and J dropped 2; count of bases not matched to a gene: 1.

The chain has TRBV20-1 and TRBJ1-5; no firm D call. Germline V gives CDR1 DFQATT, CDR2 SNEGSKA (reference sequence). There are 14 residues in the CDR3. The V gene lost 0 bases and the J gene lost 3 bases, with 9 bases spanning the gap. The CDR3 spells CSAREASINQPQHF. In nucleotides, the CDR3 is TGCAGTGCTAGAGAAGCCTCAATCAATCAGCCCCAGCATTTT.

This clonotype was counted only a few times. The chain uses TRBV6-5 and TRBJ2-7; D possibly uses TRBD1 or TRBD2 (5 bases each). From germline, CDR1 is MNHEY and CDR2 SVGAGI. V was clipped by 3 bases and J by 3 bases, with 15 bases between them. There are 15 residues in the CDR3. This CDR3 is CASSYLPGTYYEQYF. The CDR3 DNA follows: TGTGCCAGCAGTTATCTTCCCGGGACGTACTACGAGCAGTACTTC.

This clonotype has more than one count but fewer than ten. The chain carries TRBV28 and TRBJ2-1; unclear D gene. The CDR3 sequence is 15 residues long. Trimming removed 3 bases from V and 0 bases from J, with 9 bases in between. Per the germline V gene, CDR1 is MDHEN and CDR2 is SYDVKM. This CDR3 is CASSFRRSSYNEQFF. The DNA of the CDR3 is TGTGCCAGCAGTTTTCGGCGGAGCTCCTACAATGAGCAGTTCTTC.

This clonotype has a handful of counts. The V gene is TRBV20-1, the J gene TRBJ1-3, with D perhaps TRBD1 (6 bases). This CDR3 is built from 16 residues. V lost 7 bases and J 0 bases, leaving 19 bases between the germline ends. The germline V gene has CDR1 DFQATT and CDR2 SNEGSKA (reference sequence). CDR3 DNA: TGCAGTGTCATACAGGGACCCGACTTCTCTGGAAACACCATATATTTT. Protein product: CSVIQGPDFSGNTIYF.

The rearrangement uses TRBV29-1 and TRBJ2-6; D not certain. CDR1 and CDR2 (germline): SQVTM, ANQGSEA. This CDR3 spans 16 amino acids. Trimming stripped 4 bases from V and 0 bases from J, with 13 bases between. The CDR3 region has the DNA TGCAGCGTTGTCGGCAGGAAAGACTCTGGGGCCAACGTCCTGACTTTC. Translation gives CSVVGRKDSGANVLTF.

A single count supports this clonotype. The chain combines TRBV28 with TRBJ2-7, with D perhaps given as TRBD1 or TRBD2 (5 bases each). The CDR3 consists of 13 residues. Trimming stripped 4 bases from V and 9 bases from J, with 16 bases between. Per the germline V gene, CDR1 is MDHEN and CDR2 is SYDVKM. CDR3 amino acids: CASSWGPNSGQYV. In DNA, the CDR3 is TGTGCCAGCAGTTGGGGACCAAACTCGGGGCAGTACGTC.

This clonotype was counted at least ten times. The chain has TRBV12-3 or TRBV12-4 and TRBJ2-3; D perhaps matches TRBD2 (6 bases). The CDR3 consists of 21 residues. The V end was cut by 2 bases, the J end by 0 bases, with 27 bases between. The CDR3 nucleotides read TGTGCCAGCAGTTTATCCATCGGGGGACTTGTTCATTCCGCTAGCACAGATACGCAGTATTTT. Translated: CASSLSIGGLVHSASTDTQYF.

The V gene is TRBV7-3, the J gene TRBJ2-3; 7 bases line up with TRBD2. CDR3 size: 20 residues. Per germline, CDR1 SGHTA and CDR2 FQGTGA. The trim removed 1 base at V and 4 bases at J, leaving 20 bases unmatched. CDR3 coding DNA: TGTGCCAGCAGCTTAAGCCCGTGGCCTGAAGCGGGATTGGGCGCAGATACGCAGTATTTT. Its translation: CASSLSPWPEAGLGADTQYF.

This clonotype was picked up many times. V gene TRBV6-4 combines with J gene TRBJ2-3, with D unclear. Germline V gives CDR1 MRHNA, CDR2 SNTAGT. Trimming cost V 5 bases and J 0 bases, with 6 bases left between them. This CDR3 has 13 residues. The CDR3 loop is CASSRSSTDTQYF. For the CDR3, the DNA is TGTGCCAGCAGTCGCTCTAGCACAGATACGCAGTATTTT.

This chain uses TRBV10-3 with TRBJ2-5, with 11 bases aligning to TRBD2. The V segment lost 5 bases and the J segment 0 bases; nucleotides outside the gene matches: 14. The V gene's germline CDR1 is ENHRY and CDR2 SYGVKD. The CDR3 has 19 amino acids. This CDR3 reads CAISLAVASGGTYQETQYF. The CDR3 DNA follows: TGTGCCATCAGTTTAGCGGTGGCTAGCGGGGGGACGTACCAAGAGACCCAGTACTTC.

V gene TRBV2 combines with J gene TRBJ2-7; 9 bases map to TRBD2. V was clipped by 0 bases and J by 2 bases; unmatched bases: 2. Germline V CDR1 and CDR2: SNHLY, FYNNEI. The CDR3 has 15 residues. The DNA of the CDR3 is TGTGCCAGCAGTGAAGCAGCGGGGGGAACCTACGAGCAGTACGTC. Its translation is CASSEAAGGTYEQYV.

The sample holds a few counts of this clonotype. This chain links TRBV28 with TRBJ2-2; D gene ambiguous. The CDR3 has 14 amino acids. Germline V gene lookup returns CDR1 MDHEN and CDR2 SYDVKM. Trimming pared 10 bases from V and 0 bases from J, leaving 12 bases between. The CDR3 region is CATLYQTNTGELFF. In DNA form, the CDR3 reads TGTGCCACTCTATACCAGACGAACACCGGGGAGCTGTTTTTT. Combining the CDR3 with reference TRBV28 and TRBJ2-2 gives the whole variable domain DVKVTQSSRYLVKRTGEKVFLECVQDMDHENMFWYRQDPGLGLRLIYFSYDVKMKEKGDIPEGYSVSREKKERFSLILESASTNQTSMYLCATLYQTNTGELFFGEGSRLTVL.

This clonotype was observed a handful of times. This chain uses TRBV29-1 with TRBJ2-1; 9 nucleotides agree with TRBD2. The J segment lost 9 bases and the V segment lost 7 bases, leaving 13 bases of the junction unmatched. The germline gives CDR1 SQVTM, CDR2 ANQGSEA. The CDR3 totals 14 residues. The CDR3 protein is CSAIAGVSIGEQFF. The DNA for the CDR3 is TGCAGCGCAATAGCGGGAGTCAGCATAGGTGAGCAGTTCTTC.

This clonotype was detected a few times. The chain carries TRBV6-2 or TRBV6-3 and TRBJ2-1, with D unclear. Germline CDR1 MNHEY, CDR2 SVGEGT. This CDR3 is 15 amino acids long. Trimming took 5 bases from V and 10 from J, leaving 21 bases between them. The CDR3 DNA reads as TGTGCCAGCAGTGGCGACCAACACAATGAGCAAGAGCAGTTCTTC. Protein sequence: CASSGDQHNEQEQFF.

This clonotype was found a few times. This rearrangement joins TRBV28 to TRBJ2-5; 9 nucleotides line up with TRBD2. This CDR3 has 17 amino acids. V lost 5 bases to trimming and J lost 5 bases; unmatched junction nucleotides: 15. Germline values: CDR1 MDHEN, CDR2 SYDVKM. This chain's CDR3 is CASSPLAGAGARETQYF. CDR3 bases: TGTGCCAGCAGTCCCTTAGCGGGAGCAGGCGCCAGGGAGACCCAGTACTTC.

This clonotype has a count of ten or more. V usage is TRBV29-1 and J usage is TRBJ2-6; D call uncertain. The germline V gene encodes CDR1 SQVTM and CDR2 ANQGSEA. There are 13 residues in the CDR3. V was pared by 3 bases and J by 1 base, with 4 bases between. CDR3 sequence reads: CSVDPSGANVLTF. The DNA of the CDR3 is TGCAGCGTTGACCCGTCTGGGGCCAACGTCCTGACTTTC.

At least ten counts were recorded for this clonotype. This chain joins TRBV29-1 and TRBJ2-1; D is uncertain. From germline, CDR1 is SQVTM and CDR2 ANQGSEA. V was shortened by 4 bases and J by 5 bases, with 3 bases between the two germline ends. There are 10 residues in the CDR3. CDR3 protein: CSVGNNEQFF. The CDR3 coding sequence is TGCAGCGTTGGGAACAATGAGCAGTTCTTC.

The rearrangement links TRBV12-3 or TRBV12-4 to TRBJ2-2, with 7 bases identical to TRBD2. This CDR3 comprises 16 residues. Trimming cost V 4 bases and J 5 bases; bases outside gene matches: 10. CDR3 bases: TGTGCCAGCAGTTACGTTCTAGCGGTGGCTACCGGGGAGCTGTTTTTT. Encoded protein: CASSYVLAVATGELFF.

The CDR3, as DNA: TGTGCCAGCAGCTTAGCGCATAATGGAGATACGCAGTATTTT. Translation gives CASSLAHNGDTQYF. The chain links TRBV7-6 to TRBJ2-3; no firm D call. Trimming pared 0 bases from V and 5 bases from J, leaving 9 bases between. Germline V gene lookup returns CDR1 SGHVS and CDR2 FNYEAQ. This CDR3 has 14 amino acids. The variable domain in full, completed from reference TRBV7-6 and TRBJ2-3, reads GAGVSQSPRYKVTKRGQDVALRCDPISGHVSLYWYRQALGQGPEFLTYFNYEAQQDKSGLPNDRFSAERPEGSISTLTIQRTEQRDSAMYRCASSLAHNGDTQYFGPGTRLTVL.

V usage is TRBV2 and J usage is TRBJ2-7; TRBD2 might be the D (5 bases). With 6 bases removed from V and 0 bases from J, the gap between germline ends came to 15 bases. Germline CDR1 SNHLY, CDR2 FYNNEI. The CDR3 runs to 15 residues. The CDR3 protein is CASRLSGTNSYEQYF. Here the CDR3 DNA reads TGTGCCAGCAGGCTAAGCGGAACTAACTCCTACGAGCAGTACTTC.

This clonotype has only a few counts. This rearrangement joins TRBV6-1 to TRBJ1-1; D gene unclear. The CDR3 sequence is 14 residues long. V gave up 6 bases and J gave up 1 base, with 12 bases separating them. Germline CDR1 is MNHNS and CDR2 is SASEGT. The CDR3 sequence: CASSQQNRNTEAFF. The DNA of the CDR3 is TGTGCCAGCAGCCAACAAAACAGGAACACTGAAGCTTTCTTT.